The clone carrying this TCR beta chain qualifies as medium-sized (0.01 to 0.1%). What it recognizes is unknown. This sample stems from a study of T and B cells in COVID-19 patients. Overall study context: Critical illness requiring mechanical ventilation or extracorporeal membrane oxygenation affected 12 of 20 active-infection patients.

Study results and limitations: In COVID-19 patients, T cell receptor beta variable and joining gene use was reportedly strongly skewed. Few blood samples existed from mildly ill patients during symptoms or early in severe cases.

Each TRB amplification used about 250-550 ng of genomic DNA from blood. BIOMED2 TRB-A/B primer pools were used in multiplex TRB PCR. TCRdb re-analysed the multiplex PCR reads in MiXCR, keeping a single row per CDR3 protein. The data hold 13,000 to 15,000 distinct CDR3 sequences, with 29% observed a single time. The CDR3 is 16 amino acids. J was trimmed by 2 bases and V by 7 bases; bases with no gene match: 17. Germline V gene data show CDR1 as SQVTM and CDR2 as ANQGSEA. This chain joins TRBV29-1 and TRBJ2-7, with 7 bases identical to TRBD1. The sequence was collected from a human donor who had recovered from COVID-19. Sequencing input: blood. DNA for the CDR3: TGCAGCGCTACAATAATCACAACGGACAGGCCCTACGAGCAGTACTTC. It codes for CSATIITTDRPYEQYF.